This T cell receptor (beta chain) emerged from a study of T cell responses to AZD1222 COVID-19 vaccine. Findings and limits, study-wide: Spike-specific TCR breadth and depth grew following two AZD1222 doses.

The CDR3 covers 15 residues. Germline V lookup: CDR1 SSHAT, CDR2 FNYEAQ (reference sequence). As concerns this clone: The antigen remains undetermined. The junction departs from the called germline gene at one end, perhaps through a read error.

The data were produced by immunoSEQ multiplex PCR, yet TCRdb's version contains in-frame clones alone and is incomplete. The sample records about 140,000 clones, roughly nine tenths being singletons. The V call is TRBV7-7, the J call TRBJ2-1; unclear D gene. The sample was peripheral blood, taken on day 0 of AZD1222 vaccination. This clonotype was obtained from an adult in good health. CDR3 nucleotide sequence: TGTGCTAGCAGCTTAAGGCTACATCAAGACAATGAGCAGTTCTTC. It codes for CASSLRLHQDNEQFF.